A selection of T cell receptor beta chains follows, all from one sample in a study of T cells after yellow fever vaccination. TCRdb reprocessed the 5' RACE reads via MiXCR and lists one record per CDR3 protein. This table holds about 310,000 distinct CDR3 sequences, around 4% found once. The sample was PBMCs, taken on the day of the yellow fever booster vaccination. The origin of the receptors is a young man who received the YFV17D yellow fever vaccine. Both conserved end residues are part of each CDR3. The D gene is left open where the match is weak. The size field reads how often the clone was seen (once, few, many) or a class if it is expanded.

TRBD1 | TRBJ2-3 | 16 | many | TRBV29-1 | TGCAGCGTTGAAGTGTGGCAGGGGGCCGCGACAGATACGCAGTATTTT | CSVEVWQGAATDTQYF
TRBD1 | TRBJ2-5 | 16 | few | TRBV5-4 | TGTGCCAGCAGCTTTGGAGTTTCGGGACAGGGGAAGACCCAGTACTTC | CASSFGVSGQGKTQYF
NA | TRBJ2-6 | 14 | many | TRBV29-1 | TGCAGCGTTCACGGCGGGGCTGGGGCCAACGTCCTGACTTTC | CSVHGGAGANVLTF
TRBD1 | TRBJ2-1 | 16 | few | TRBV19 | TGTGCCAGTCGATATGGCGGGGGACAGGGGTACAATGAGCAGTTCTTC | CASRYGGGQGYNEQFF
NA | TRBJ1-4 | 15 | many | TRBV6-6 | TGTGCCAGCAGCCCCGCTCGACGGGTTAATGAAAAACTGTTTTTT | CASSPARRVNEKLFF
TRBD2 | TRBJ2-7 | 19 | few | TRBV7-8 | TGTGCCAGCAGCCAAAGACCCAGGGGCCAACTAGCGGGGGGCCGGGAGCAGTACTTC | CASSQRPRGQLAGGREQYF
NA | TRBJ1-3 | 14 | many | TRBV29-1 | TGCAGCGTTGATTCTCGGGGTTCGGGAAACACCATATATTTT | CSVDSRGSGNTIYF
NA | TRBJ2-4 | 15 | many | TRBV9 | TGTGCCAGCAGCGAACAGGGCCTAGCCAAAAACATTCAGTACTTC | CASSEQGLAKNIQYF
NA | TRBJ2-1 | 15 | many | TRBV5-1 | TGCGCCAGCAGCTTCCGGGACACTCCCTACAATGAGCAGTTCTTC | CASSFRDTPYNEQFF
NA | TRBJ1-5 | 15 | few | TRBV20-1 | TGCAGTGCGAGGAGTGGAGAAAGTAGCAATCAGCCCCAGCATTTT | CSARSGESSNQPQHF